This T cell receptor (beta chain) was profiled in a study of cytomegalovirus exposure and HLA in healthy donors. Points from the study as a whole: A missense variant in DCLRE1C was later tied to TCR beta V- and J-gene trimming. A prior analysis recorded that most TCR beta V segments were productive about 87% or about 30% of the time. Specificity of a few CMV-associated chains for CMV antigens was verified in vitro. In presence/absence analyses, roughly uniform sequencing depth across donors was assumed.

PCR used 60 Vbeta primers and 13 Jbeta primers. Assay used: immunoSEQ multiplex PCR; TCRdb lists only in-frame clones, some missing. The sample shows some 190,000 clones, around 80% of them seen only once. This CDR3 region has 16 residues. V lost 6 bases to trimming and J lost 5 bases, with 17 bases between them. In germline, CDR1 is ENHRY, CDR2 SYGVKD. For this clone: The antigen remains unidentified.

Material for sequencing was PBMCs. V usage is TRBV10-3 and J usage is TRBJ1-6; D is unclear. This receptor was obtained from a man between 18 and 35 years old in good health and CMV-seronegative. The CDR3 loop is CAIRPSGGRDNSPLHF. The CDR3 nucleotides read TGTGCCATCAGACCCTCAGGAGGCAGAGATAATTCACCCCTCCACTTT.